A selection of T cell receptor beta chains follows, all from one sample in a study of blood T cell repertoires in COVID-19. Using immunoSEQ multiplex PCR, the repertoire was profiled, and TCRdb retains in-frame clones only, with some absent. The sample comprises 250,000 to 400,000 clones, roughly 85% of which are singletons, and under 2% rests with the top ten. The source material was PBMCs or T cells enriched from blood (not recorded which). Every receptor here comes from a woman aged 25-40 years who had been exposed to COVID-19. CDR3s include the opening cysteine and the closing phenylalanine or tryptophan. A D gene is named only where the DNA matches it firmly. Not every row has a clone size; where given, it reads once, few, many or a size class.

D gene	V gene	J gene	clone size	CDR3 protein	CDR3 DNA
TRBD1	TRBV7-9	TRBJ1-1	.	CASSLTRDRGAFF	TGTGCCAGCAGCTTAACCCGGGACAGGGGAGCTTTCTTT
TRBD1	TRBV9	TRBJ2-3	.	CASSAEPGQGTDTQYF	TGTGCCAGCAGCGCAGAGCCGGGACAGGGAACAGATACGCAGTATTTT
.	TRBV28	TRBJ1-6	once	CASSGQGAGAVNSPLHF	TGTGCCAGTTCGGGACAAGGGGCAGGCGCGGTGAATTCACCCCTCCACTTT
.	TRBV2	TRBJ1-5	.	CASRTVEDQPQHF	TGTGCCAGCCGGACAGTTGAGGATCAGCCCCAGCATTTT
TRBD1	TRBV28	TRBJ1-1	.	CASSPPGGLTEAFF	TGTGCCAGCAGCCCGCCAGGGGGGTTAACTGAAGCTTTCTTT
TRBD2	TRBV7-8	TRBJ2-5	.	CASSPPWEGIETQYF	TGTGCCAGCAGCCCCCCGTGGGAGGGAATAGAGACCCAGTACTTC
TRBD1	TRBV5-6	TRBJ1-1	.	CASSHGTGASRGTEAFF	TGTGCCAGCAGCCACGGGACAGGGGCTTCAAGGGGCACTGAAGCTTTCTTT
.	TRBV30	TRBJ1-1	.	CAWSATINTEAFF	TGTGCCTGGAGTGCGACAATTAACACTGAAGCTTTCTTT
TRBD2	TRBV29-1	TRBJ2-1	.	CSVQAGGYNEQFF	TGCAGCGTTCAAGCGGGGGGGTACAATGAGCAGTTCTTC
.	TRBV12-2	TRBJ2-5	once	CASRLARQGYQETQYF	TGTGCAAGTCGCTTGGCTCGACAGGGGTACCAAGAGACCCAGTACTTC
TRBD2	TRBV9	TRBJ2-1	.	CASTGLASSYNEQFF	TGTGCCAGCACCGGACTAGCGAGCTCCTACAATGAGCAGTTCTTC
TRBD1	TRBV7-6	TRBJ1-3	.	CASSPLGQSLTRGNTIYF	TGTGCCAGCAGCCCACTGGGACAGTCCCTAACAAGAGGAAACACCATATATTTT
.	TRBV28	TRBJ1-1	.	CASSLQGTRAFF	TGTGCCAGCAGTCTCCAGGGTACCCGAGCTTTCTTT
TRBD2	TRBV7-2	TRBJ2-1	.	CASSPPLSAGIYNEQFF	TGTGCCAGCAGCCCTCCCCTTTCAGCGGGGATCTACAATGAGCAGTTCTTC
TRBD1	TRBV3-1/TRBV3-2	TRBJ1-6	once	CASSAGTGGRGSPLHF	TGTGCCAGCAGCGCCGGGACAGGGGGCAGGGGTTCACCCCTCCACTTT
TRBD1	TRBV12-3/TRBV12-4	TRBJ1-2	few	CASSQGVNYGYTF	TGTGCCAGCAGCCAGGGGGTTAACTATGGCTACACCTTC
.	TRBV23-1	TRBJ2-3	.	CARAEASSDTQYF	TGCGCCAGAGCAGAGGCTAGCTCAGATACGCAGTATTTT
.	TRBV6-5	TRBJ1-1	.	CASTRRENTEAFF	TGTGCCAGCACTCGCAGGGAGAACACTGAAGCTTTCTTT
TRBD2	TRBV6-5	TRBJ2-1	.	CASSYLAGGPLHEQFF	TGTGCCAGCAGTTACCTAGCGGGGGGGCCTCTCCATGAGCAGTTCTTC
.	TRBV3-1/TRBV3-2	TRBJ1-5	.	CASSQRQGHQPQHF	TGTGCCAGCAGCCAACGGCAGGGCCATCAGCCCCAGCATTTT
TRBD1	TRBV6-5	TRBJ2-2	.	CASIGGRSTGELFF	TGTGCCAGCATAGGGGGCCGGAGCACCGGGGAGCTGTTTTTT
.	TRBV5-4	TRBJ1-2	.	CASSFWPNDSFGYTF	TGTGCCAGCAGCTTTTGGCCAAACGATTCCTTCGGCTACACCTTC
TRBD2	TRBV7-2	TRBJ2-2	.	CASSLGGNGELFF	TGTGCCAGCAGCTTGGGGGGGAACGGGGAGCTGTTTTTT